This T cell receptor (beta chain) appears in the sequencing data of a study of brain T cells in children with intractable seizures. Assay used: immunoSEQ multiplex PCR; TCRdb lists only in-frame clones, some missing. Counted here are about 64,000 clones, approximately 94% occurring once; the ten biggest clones make up approximately 0.38%. This CDR3 is 12 amino acids long. CDR1 and CDR2 (germline): SEHNR, FQNEAQ (reference sequence). The V and J ends lost 1 base and 5 bases respectively, with 5 bases between them. Only cases whose brain tissue showed the highest T cell transcript signatures were sequenced. Patients received at least one anti-epileptic drug before surgery.

The sequence derives from a boy under two years old with focal cortical dysplasia and intractable seizures. This specimen was peripheral blood, taken at surgery. V and J are TRBV7-9 and TRBJ1-2, with D unresolved. The CDR3 DNA reads as TGTGCCAGCAGCTTAGATAATTATGGCTACACCTTC. It specifies CASSLDNYGYTF.